The entry below gives a single TCR beta chain sequence along with its context. The antigen is unknown. This entry is derived from a study of T cells in women clearing cervical HPV infection. The method was immunoSEQ multiplex PCR; TCRdb's version includes in-frame clones alone and lacks a portion of them. Its clone listing holds roughly 49,000 clones. Overall study findings and caveats: CIN3+ cases had significantly higher TCR richness than controls; evenness did not differ. Unknown T-cell numbers per sample may underlie the richness differences.

The sequence was collected from a woman aged 18-70 years with a cervical HPV16 infection that either progressed to CIN3+ or cleared (not recorded which). The material sequenced was blood buffy coat.

This CDR3 reads CASSEGGPTDTQYF. Partial CDR3 DNA: TGTGCCAGCAGTGAAGGGGGCCCGACAGATACG. The V gene is TRBV6-1, the J gene TRBJ2-3, with a tentative D call TRBD1 (5 bases). The read ends 3 residues before the CDR3 terminus; that terminus is restored from the germline J gene. This CDR3 comprises 14 residues. The germline V gene has CDR1 MNHNS and CDR2 SASEGT. Between the trimmed V and J ends, which lost 1 base and 3 bases, there was a span of 8 bases.